The T cell receptor (beta chain) under discussion was sequenced for a study of shared clonotypes between healthy human individuals. Study observations and caveats: Sequencing depth was expected to influence donor clonotype sharing.

Deep-level assay runs were performed. Sequencing used immunoSEQ multiplex PCR; TCRdb keeps in-frame clones, though not all of them. The table includes more than 1 million clones, around 78% detected once. A remark on this clone: Its antigen remains unknown.

This CDR3 has 16 amino acids. V dropped 4 bases and J dropped 2; count of bases not matched to a gene: 10. Germline CDR1 MGHRA, CDR2 YSYEKL. The receptor's source is a man between 18 and 29 years old in good health. Some clones in this sample may be carry-over from other donors' samples. Sequencing was done on a sample of memory CD4+ T cells from PBMCs. Documented subset: CD45RA-negative fraction. The chain employs TRBV4-1 and TRBJ2-7, with 8 positions matching TRBD1. DNA of the CDR3: TGCGCCAGCAGCCGGGTGGGCGGACAGGGTGCCTACGAGCAGTACTTC. It specifies CASSRVGGQGAYEQYF.